A selection of T cell receptor beta chains follows, all from one sample in a study of blood T cell repertoires in COVID-19. Profiled with immunoSEQ multiplex PCR; TCRdb holds only in-frame clones, not every one. Here the sample spans 50,000 to 70,000 clones, 90% being singletons. The source material was peripheral blood. Receptor source: a human donor with active COVID-19. The donor label of this sample is uncertain. The CDR3 runs from the conserved cysteine through the conserved F or W. Each record gives: clone size, J gene, V gene, D gene, CDR3 protein, CDR3 DNA. A D gene is named only where the DNA matches it firmly. Expanded clones are given a class, and other clones once, few, many or no size at all.

>-|TRBJ2-3|TRBV11-1|TRBD2
CASSFPAGGHTDTQYF
TGTGCCAGCAGCTTCCCAGCGGGGGGGCACACAGATACGCAGTATTTT
>-|TRBJ2-2|TRBV11-2|TRBD2
CASSSRLAGTGELFF
TGTGCCAGCAGCTCCAGACTAGCGGGCACCGGGGAGCTGTTTTTT
>-|TRBJ1-3|TRBV11-2|-
CASSLRNSLSGNTIYF
TGTGCCAGCAGCCTAAGGAACAGCCTCTCTGGAAACACCATATATTTT
>-|TRBJ2-7|TRBV29-1|TRBD1
CSVGRTGEGEQYF
TGCAGCGTTGGGCGGACAGGGGAGGGCGAGCAGTACTTC
>-|TRBJ2-1|TRBV19|-
CASSIVLGHYNEQFF
TGTGCCAGTAGTATCGTCTTGGGGCACTACAATGAGCAGTTCTTC
>-|TRBJ1-1|TRBV6-4|TRBD1
CASSATDRAEAFF
TGTGCCAGCAGTGCCACCGACAGGGCTGAAGCTTTCTTT
>-|TRBJ2-7|TRBV6-6|-
CASIPADRLDEQYF
TGTGCCAGCATTCCGGCCGACAGGCTCGACGAGCAGTACTTC
>-|TRBJ2-1|TRBV6-5|TRBD1
CASRRLDRDYNEQFF
TGTGCCAGCAGGCGCTTGGACAGGGACTACAATGAGCAGTTCTTC
>-|TRBJ2-6|TRBV28|TRBD1
CATRTGPSGANVLTF
TGTGCCACCAGGACAGGGCCCTCTGGGGCCAACGTCCTGACTTTC
>-|TRBJ1-1|TRBV6-5|-
CASSPGQTLEAFF
TGTGCCAGCAGCCCCGGACAAACCCTTGAAGCTTTCTTT
>many|TRBJ1-1|TRBV7-9|TRBD1
CASSLDHVLGTDMNTEAFF
TGTGCCAGCAGCTTAGATCATGTTTTGGGGACAGACATGAACACTGAAGCTTTCTTT
>few|TRBJ2-2|TRBV30|-
CAWAVGSNTGELFF
TGTGCCTGGGCTGTTGGGAGTAACACCGGGGAGCTGTTTTTT
>-|TRBJ2-3|TRBV19|-
CASKIGDSRTDTQYF
TGTGCCAGTAAGATCGGCGACAGCCGCACAGATACGCAGTATTTT
>-|TRBJ2-5|TRBV5-5|-
CASSSPRPQETQYF
TGTGCCAGCAGCTCCCCCAGGCCGCAAGAGACCCAGTACTTC
>-|TRBJ2-1|TRBV27|-
CASISGTYNEQFF
TGTGCCAGCATCAGCGGCACCTACAATGAGCAGTTCTTC
>once|TRBJ2-2|TRBV27|TRBD1
CASSPRDRGFSGGNTGELFF
TGTGCCAGCAGTCCCCGGGACAGGGGGTTTAGCGGGGGAAACACCGGGGAGCTGTTTTTT
>-|TRBJ2-7|TRBV6-1|-
CASSDGRGRLEQYF
TGTGCCAGCAGTGACGGCAGGGGTCGACTCGAGCAGTACTTC
>-|TRBJ2-7|TRBV5-1|TRBD1
CASSSGTGGIYEQYF
TGCGCCAGCAGCTCTGGGACAGGGGGGATCTACGAGCAGTACTTC
>once|TRBJ2-7|TRBV5-1|-
CASSSGGSSPSYEQYF
TGCGCCAGCAGCTCCGGCGGGTCCAGCCCTTCCTACGAGCAGTACTTC
>-|TRBJ2-3|TRBV19|-
CASSPTSDYTDTQYF
TGTGCCAGTAGTCCAACCTCGGACTACACAGATACGCAGTATTTT
>-|TRBJ1-1|TRBV7-6|TRBD1
CASSLRTGGGTEAFF
TGTGCCAGCAGCCTCAGGACAGGGGGCGGCACTGAAGCTTTCTTT
>-|TRBJ2-1|TRBV7-2|TRBD2
CASSSGGDHHNEQFF
TGTGCCAGCAGTTCCGGGGGGGATCACCACAATGAGCAGTTCTTC
>-|TRBJ2-3|TRBV6-1|-
CASSEAAVGSSTDTQYF
TGTGCCAGCAGTGAAGCGGCGGTAGGTTCTAGCACAGATACGCAGTATTTT
>-|TRBJ2-5|TRBV21-1|-
CASSKEDQGQETQYF
TGTGCCAGCAGCAAAGAGGACCAGGGACAAGAGACCCAGTACTTC
>-|TRBJ2-5|TRBV27|-
CASSRSGNPETQYF
TGTGCCAGCAGTAGATCCGGGAACCCAGAGACCCAGTACTTC